This is a list of T cell receptor beta chains from one sample in a study of vaccination and CD4 T cells after COVID-19. TCRdb itself ran the PCR reads through MiXCR, one entry per CDR3 protein. Seen here are fewer than 12,000 distinct CDR3 sequences, roughly a third observed once, and the top ten hold approximately 8.8%. The antigens these receptors bind are not known. The sequenced sample was CD4+ T cells from blood, cultured in vitro. The receptors here all came from a human donor who had recovered from COVID-19. Each CDR3 is given with its conserved first and last residue. Fields, in order: clone size, V gene, J gene, D gene, CDR3 DNA, CDR3 protein. The D gene is left open where the match is weak. Not every row has a clone size; where given, it reads once, few, many or a size class.

few	TRBV20-1	TRBJ2-3	-	TGCAGTGCTAGGGACCGCCTCGGTGTAGATACGCAGTATTTT	CSARDRLGVDTQYF
-	TRBV18	TRBJ1-1	-	TGTGCCAGCTCACCCTCCGGGACCGAAGCTTTCTTT	CASSPSGTEAFF
few	TRBV5-4	TRBJ2-7	-	TGTGCCAGCAGCGTGGACAGTACCTACGAGCAGTACTTC	CASSVDSTYEQYF
few	TRBV29-1	TRBJ2-7	TRBD1	TGCAGCGTGTCGGGGGACAGGGGTCGCTACGAGCAGTACTTC	CSVSGDRGRYEQYF
few	TRBV2	TRBJ1-1	TRBD1	TGTGCCAGCAGTGGACAGGGGTGGGGTGAAGCTTTCTTT	CASSGQGWGEAFF
few	TRBV29-1	TRBJ1-2	-	TGCAGCGTTGAAGGGCGGATCCATGAGTATGGCTACACCTTC	CSVEGRIHEYGYTF
-	TRBV28	TRBJ2-1	-	TGTGCCAGCAGTTTCAGCCGGGGTGAGCAGTTCTTC	CASSFSRGEQFF
few	TRBV20-1	TRBJ2-3	-	TGCAGTGCTAGAGGTGGGGGTCGAGGTCGAGATACGCAGTATTTT	CSARGGGRGRDTQYF
-	TRBV20-1	TRBJ1-1	TRBD1	TGCAGTGCTACCTTACAGGGGGCTTCGGTGAACACTGAAGCTTTCTTT	CSATLQGASVNTEAFF
few	TRBV7-2	TRBJ1-5	-	TGTGCCAGCAGCTTAGTCATTTCAGGGGGCAATCAGCCCCAGCATTTT	CASSLVISGGNQPQHF
-	TRBV28	TRBJ2-7	TRBD1	TGTGCCAGCGGCTCACAGGGGGCGATAAAACACGAGCAGTACTTC	CASGSQGAIKHEQYF
few	TRBV6-1	TRBJ1-6	-	TGTGCCAGCAGCACAGGGCTCCAGGATAATTCACCCCTCCACTTT	CASSTGLQDNSPLHF
few	TRBV20-1	TRBJ1-1	-	TGCAGTGCTAGAGACCCGAGGGAAGGAGCCTCCGAAGCTTTCTTT	CSARDPREGASEAFF
medium-sized	TRBV21-1	TRBJ1-5	-	TGTGCCAGCATCGAACAGGGGAATCAGCCCCAGCATTTT	CASIEQGNQPQHF
-	TRBV20-1	TRBJ2-7	TRBD1	TGCAGTGCTAGAGATCAGAAGGCAGGGGGCCCTGGAGAGCAGTACTTC	CSARDQKAGGPGEQYF
-	TRBV6-1	TRBJ2-5	-	TGTGCCAGCAGCGAAACCGGGAAACTTCACCACCAAGAGACCCAGTACTTC	CASSETGKLHHQETQYF
-	TRBV10-3	TRBJ2-1	-	TGTGCCATCATGGGGGGAAATGAGCAGTTCTTC	CAIMGGNEQFF
-	TRBV10-3	TRBJ2-5	TRBD2	TGTGCCATCAGTGATTTGGGACTAGCGGGACAGGAGACCCAGTACTTC	CAISDLGLAGQETQYF
-	TRBV25-1	TRBJ1-1	-	TGTGCCAGCACCCGGGGGGCGAACACTGAAGCTTTCTTT	CASTRGANTEAFF
few	TRBV6-2/TRBV6-3	TRBJ2-7	-	TGTGCCACTCAGGCCCTCTACGAGCAGTACTTC	CATQALYEQYF
-	TRBV29-1	TRBJ2-3	-	TGCAGCGTTGCGGGTCTGGGGAGGGATACGCAGTATTTT	CSVAGLGRDTQYF
few	TRBV15	TRBJ2-3	TRBD2	TGTGCCACCAGAGAGGGGACTAGTTTTGATACGCAGTATTTT	CATREGTSFDTQYF
-	TRBV6-8	TRBJ1-2	-	TGTGCCAGCAGCCCCCGGTTGAACGGCTACACCTTC	CASSPRLNGYTF
-	TRBV30	TRBJ1-5	-	TGTGCCTGGAGTGGACCCTCAGGGAGCGGTCAGCCCCAGCATTTT	CAWSGPSGSGQPQHF
few	TRBV29-1	TRBJ2-7	-	TGCAGCGTTGAAGGGGTCTCCGAGCAGTACTTC	CSVEGVSEQYF
-	TRBV10-3	TRBJ1-1	TRBD1	TGTGCCATCAGTGGGGACAGGGCGAACACTGAAGCTTTCTTT	CAISGDRANTEAFF
-	TRBV6-2/TRBV6-3	TRBJ2-5	TRBD2	TGTGCCAGCAGACTAGCGGGAGGATTAGAGACCCAGTACTTC	CASRLAGGLETQYF